In this sample, the clone carrying this TCR beta chain turned up a few times. The antigen is unknown. The CDR3 consists of 17 residues. The J segment lost 3 bases and the V segment lost 2 bases, leaving 12 bases of the junction unmatched. Per germline, CDR1 MRHNA and CDR2 SNTAGT. This PCR relied on a set of 60 Vbeta primers and 13 Jbeta primers. Here immunoSEQ multiplex PCR was the method, and the copy in TCRdb shows in-frame clones only, minus some. The table lists hundreds of thousands of clones, around 79% of them singletons. This entry is derived from a study of cytomegalovirus exposure and HLA in healthy donors. Points from the study as a whole: Accurate prediction of HLA-A and HLA-B alleles (for most subjects) was reportedly achieved from TCR beta sequences.

The clonotype originates from a male donor in good health and CMV-seronegative. Sequencing input: PBMCs. V is TRBV6-4 and J is TRBJ1-2, with TRBD1 matching 7 bases. CDR3 coding DNA: TGTGCCAGCAGTGACCTTTGGCGTACAGGGGACGACTATGGCTACACCTTC. Protein: CASSDLWRTGDDYGYTF.